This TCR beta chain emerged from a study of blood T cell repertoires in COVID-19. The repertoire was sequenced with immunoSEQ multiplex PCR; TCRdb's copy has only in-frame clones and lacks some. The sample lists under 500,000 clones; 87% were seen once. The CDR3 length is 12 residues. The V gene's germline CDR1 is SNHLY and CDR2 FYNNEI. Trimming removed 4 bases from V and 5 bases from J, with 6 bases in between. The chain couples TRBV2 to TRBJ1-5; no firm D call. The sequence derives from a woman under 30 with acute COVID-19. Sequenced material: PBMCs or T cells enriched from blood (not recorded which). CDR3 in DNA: TGTGCCAGCAGTGTTGAGGATCAGCCCCAGCATTTT. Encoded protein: CASSVEDQPQHF.